This T cell receptor beta chain derives from a study of T-cell reconstitution after alpha-beta-depleted transplantation in children. The length of the CDR3 is 17 residues. CDR1 is LNHNV, CDR2 YYDKDF, per germline (reference sequence). Between the trimmed V and J ends, which lost 0 bases and 2 bases, there was a span of 14 bases. This clonotype has a handful of counts. It was with unique molecular identifiers that the TCRbeta library was prepared. TCRdb re-called the PCR reads through MiXCR, storing one row per CDR3 protein. The table lists 360,000 or so distinct CDR3 sequences, 20% of them singletons, with less than 4.5% in the top ten.

The chain uses TRBV15 and TRBJ2-1; D unclear. This receptor was taken from a human donor who donated a stem cell graft to a child with acute myeloid leukemia. Material: PBMCs from the stem cell graft donor, obtained from the stem cell graft. The CDR3 loop reads CATSRENQRLPYNEQFF. In nucleotides, the CDR3 is TGTGCCACCAGCAGAGAAAACCAGCGCTTGCCCTACAATGAGCAGTTCTTC.